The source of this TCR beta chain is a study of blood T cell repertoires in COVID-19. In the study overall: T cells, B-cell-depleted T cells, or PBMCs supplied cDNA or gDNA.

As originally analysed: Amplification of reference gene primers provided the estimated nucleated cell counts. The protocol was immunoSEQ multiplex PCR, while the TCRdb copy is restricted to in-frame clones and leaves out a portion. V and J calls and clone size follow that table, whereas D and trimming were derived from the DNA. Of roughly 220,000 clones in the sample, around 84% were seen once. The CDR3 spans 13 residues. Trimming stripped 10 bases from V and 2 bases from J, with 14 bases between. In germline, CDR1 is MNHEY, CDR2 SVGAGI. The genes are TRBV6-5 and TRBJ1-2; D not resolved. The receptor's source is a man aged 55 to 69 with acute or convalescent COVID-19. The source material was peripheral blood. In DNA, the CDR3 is TGTGCCACCTTAGGACTGATAAACTATGGCTACACCTTC. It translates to CATLGLINYGYTF.